This entry describes one TCR beta chain. Antigen unknown. Likely a read error: the CDR3 ends without its conserved phenylalanine or tryptophan. Because the CDR3's place on the DNA is in doubt, the DNA is left out and the CDR3 is given as listed by TCRdb. RNA transcripts were the template for amplifying TCR beta CDR3 regions. Using the HTBI primer set, a first-round RT-PCR was run on the TCR CDR3. TCRdb recomputed calls from the multiplex PCR reads with MiXCR, one row per CDR3 protein. The sample lists around 600,000 distinct CDR3 sequences, over 40% occurring once. The data stem from a study of T cells in Graves' hyperthyroidism and ophthalmopathy. Patients were excluded for uncontrolled infection, other autoimmune disease, pregnancy or lactation. Diagnosing involved the use of clinical symptoms, serum thyroxine and TRAb, thyroid ultrasound and orbital computed tomography. Study-wide points: Blood also contained most expanded thyroid clonotypes above 0.001. Ophthalmopathy was identified by the model a median roughly six months ahead of onset.

Sequencing input: peripheral blood or thyroid tissue (not recorded which). This TCR came from an adult man with Graves' disease, either hyperthyroidism or ophthalmopathy (not recorded which).

The CDR3 protein is CASRNTGELVL. The V call is TRBV2, the J call TRBJ2-2. The germline V gene encodes CDR1 SNHLY and CDR2 FYNNEI. The CDR3 extends over 11 residues, inclusive of both ends.